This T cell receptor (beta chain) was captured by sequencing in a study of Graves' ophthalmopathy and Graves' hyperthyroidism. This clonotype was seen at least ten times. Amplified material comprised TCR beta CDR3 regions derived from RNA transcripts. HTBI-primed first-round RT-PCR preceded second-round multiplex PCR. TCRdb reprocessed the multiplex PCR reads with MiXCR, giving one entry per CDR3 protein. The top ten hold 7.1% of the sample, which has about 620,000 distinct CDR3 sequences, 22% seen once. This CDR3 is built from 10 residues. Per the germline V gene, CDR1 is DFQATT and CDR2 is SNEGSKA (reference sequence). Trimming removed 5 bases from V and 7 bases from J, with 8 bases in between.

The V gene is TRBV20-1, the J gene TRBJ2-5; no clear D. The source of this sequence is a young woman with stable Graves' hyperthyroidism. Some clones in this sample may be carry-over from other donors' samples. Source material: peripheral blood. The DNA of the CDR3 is TGCAGTGCTCGGCCTTTGACCCAGTACTTC. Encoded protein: CSARPLTQYF.